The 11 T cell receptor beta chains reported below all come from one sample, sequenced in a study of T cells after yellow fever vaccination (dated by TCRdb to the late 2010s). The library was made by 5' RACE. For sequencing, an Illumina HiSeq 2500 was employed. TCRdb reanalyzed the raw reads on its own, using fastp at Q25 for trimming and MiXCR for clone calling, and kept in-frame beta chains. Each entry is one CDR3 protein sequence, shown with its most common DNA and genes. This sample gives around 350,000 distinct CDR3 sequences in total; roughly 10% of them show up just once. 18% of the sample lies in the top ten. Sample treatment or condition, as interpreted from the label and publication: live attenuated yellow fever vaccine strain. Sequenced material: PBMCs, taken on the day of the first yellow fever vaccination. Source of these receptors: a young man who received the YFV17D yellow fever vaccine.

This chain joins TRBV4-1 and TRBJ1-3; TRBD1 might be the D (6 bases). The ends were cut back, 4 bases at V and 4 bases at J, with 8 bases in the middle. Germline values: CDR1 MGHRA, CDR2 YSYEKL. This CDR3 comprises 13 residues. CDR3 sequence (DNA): TGCGCCAGCAGCCGCCAGGGGGGAAACACCATATATTTT. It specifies CASSRQGGNTIYF.

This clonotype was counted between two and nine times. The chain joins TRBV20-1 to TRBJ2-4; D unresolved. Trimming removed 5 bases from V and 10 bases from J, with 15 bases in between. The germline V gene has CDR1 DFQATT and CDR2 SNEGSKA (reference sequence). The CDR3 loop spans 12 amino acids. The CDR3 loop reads CSARWTRGIQYF. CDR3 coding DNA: TGCAGTGCTCGGTGGACCCGCGGAATTCAGTACTTC.

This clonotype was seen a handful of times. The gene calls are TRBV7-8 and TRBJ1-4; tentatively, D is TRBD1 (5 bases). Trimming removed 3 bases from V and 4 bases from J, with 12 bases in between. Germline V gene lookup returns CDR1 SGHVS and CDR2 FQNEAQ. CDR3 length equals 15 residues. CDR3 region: CASSFRGDLNEKLFF. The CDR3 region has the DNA TGTGCCAGCAGCTTCCGGGGGGACCTTAATGAAAAACTGTTTTTT.

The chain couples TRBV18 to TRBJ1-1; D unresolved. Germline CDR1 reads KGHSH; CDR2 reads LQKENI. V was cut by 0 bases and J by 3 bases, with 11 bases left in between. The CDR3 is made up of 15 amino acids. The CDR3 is CASSPPSRADTEAFF. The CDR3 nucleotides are TGTGCCAGCTCACCACCTTCACGGGCCGACACTGAAGCTTTCTTT.

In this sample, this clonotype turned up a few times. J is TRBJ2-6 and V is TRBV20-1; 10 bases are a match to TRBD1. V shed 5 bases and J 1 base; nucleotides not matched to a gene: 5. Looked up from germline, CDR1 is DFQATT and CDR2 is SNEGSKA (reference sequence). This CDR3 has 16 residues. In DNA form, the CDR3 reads TGCAGTGCTTACCGGGACAGGGGTTCTGGGGCCAACGTCCTGACTTTC. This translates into CSAYRDRGSGANVLTF.

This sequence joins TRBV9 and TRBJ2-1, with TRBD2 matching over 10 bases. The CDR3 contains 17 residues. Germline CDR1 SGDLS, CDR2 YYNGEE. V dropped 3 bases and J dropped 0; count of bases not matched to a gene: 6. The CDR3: CASSGASGGYSYNEQFF. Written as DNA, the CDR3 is TGTGCCAGCAGCGGGGCTAGCGGGGGATACTCCTACAATGAGCAGTTCTTC.

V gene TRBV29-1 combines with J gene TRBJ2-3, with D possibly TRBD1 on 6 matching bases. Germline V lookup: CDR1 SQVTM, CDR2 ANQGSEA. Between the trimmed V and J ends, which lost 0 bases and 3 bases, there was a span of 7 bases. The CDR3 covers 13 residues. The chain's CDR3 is CSVEDRGTDTQYF. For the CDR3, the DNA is TGCAGCGTTGAAGACAGGGGTACAGATACGCAGTATTTT.

CDR3 loop: CASSSAGTGKNIQYF. The CDR3, as DNA: TGTGCCAGCAGCTCCGCCGGGACAGGAAAAAACATTCAGTACTTC. The rearrangement joins TRBV7-8 to TRBJ2-4, with TRBD1 matching over 8 bases. The J segment lost 4 bases and the V segment lost 4 bases, leaving 6 bases of the junction unmatched. Germline CDR1 is SGHVS and CDR2 is FQNEAQ. The length of the CDR3 is 15 residues.

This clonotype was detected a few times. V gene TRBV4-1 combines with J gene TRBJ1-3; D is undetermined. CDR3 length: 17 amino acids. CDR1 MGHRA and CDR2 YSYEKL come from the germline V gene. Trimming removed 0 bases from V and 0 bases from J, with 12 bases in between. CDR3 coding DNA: TGCGCCAGCAGCCAAGAAGGTTTCCCCTCCTCTGGAAACACCATATATTTT. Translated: CASSQEGFPSSGNTIYF.

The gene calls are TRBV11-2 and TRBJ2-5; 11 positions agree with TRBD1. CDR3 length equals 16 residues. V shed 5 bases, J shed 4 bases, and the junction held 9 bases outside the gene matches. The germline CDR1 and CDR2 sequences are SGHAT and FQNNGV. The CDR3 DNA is TGTGCCAGCAGCCATACTTCGGGACAGGGGGGAGAGACCCAGTACTTC. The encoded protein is CASSHTSGQGGETQYF.

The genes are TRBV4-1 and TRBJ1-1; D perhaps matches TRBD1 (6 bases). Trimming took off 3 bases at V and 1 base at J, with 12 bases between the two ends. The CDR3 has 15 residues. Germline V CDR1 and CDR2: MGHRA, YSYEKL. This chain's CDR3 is CASSQLRGENTEAFF. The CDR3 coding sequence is TGCGCCAGCAGCCAGCTCAGGGGTGAGAACACTGAAGCTTTCTTT.